A single sample is the source of the 25 T cell receptor beta chains below, sequenced in a study of CD8+CD57+ T cells in acquired aplastic anemia. CDR3 and TCR beta VDJ profiling relied on genomic DNA as the template. TCRdb reprocessed the reads via MiXCR and lists one record per CDR3 protein. The sample includes under 200,000 distinct CDR3 sequences, around 48% of them seen just once. The authors sequenced patients whose flow cytometry had shown CD8+CD57+ cell expansion. The material sequenced was sorted CD4+, CD8+, or CD8+CD57+ T cells (not recorded which) from PBMCs. These receptors were obtained from a human donor with aplastic anemia.

This clonotype has ten or more counts. The chain links TRBV29-1 to TRBJ1-2; D ambiguous. The length of the CDR3 is 13 residues. The V end was cut by 7 bases, the J end by 4 bases, with 16 bases between. Germline CDR1 SQVTM, CDR2 ANQGSEA. Here the CDR3 reads CSAASGVSYGYTF. CDR3 DNA: TGCAGCGCCGCCTCAGGAGTATCCTATGGCTACACCTTC.

At least ten counts were recorded for this clonotype. The chain links TRBV12-3 or TRBV12-4 to TRBJ2-3, with TRBD2 identical over 13 bases. CDR3 length: 17 residues. J lost 6 bases, V lost 1 base, and 7 bases had no gene match. The CDR3 loop is CASSLDTSGRASDTQYF. CDR3 coding DNA: TGTGCCAGCAGTTTAGACACTAGCGGGAGGGCATCTGATACGCAGTATTTT.

This clonotype showed up just a few times. The J gene is TRBJ1-6, the V gene TRBV3-1; D not resolved. Germline V lookup: CDR1 LGHDT, CDR2 YNNKEL (reference sequence). V dropped 1 base and J dropped 0 bases, with 16 bases sitting between them. The CDR3 spans 19 residues. The CDR3 nucleotides are TGTGCCAGCAGCCAAGTTCCCCATCACCATAGCTCCTATAATTCACCCCTCCACTTT. Protein sequence: CASSQVPHHHSSYNSPLHF.

The chain uses TRBV25-1 and TRBJ1-4; D gene unclear. Looked up from germline, CDR1 is MGHDK and CDR2 is SYGVNS. Trimming cost V 3 bases and J 2 bases, with 13 bases left between them. This CDR3 comprises 16 residues. In DNA form, the CDR3 reads TGTGCCAGCAGTGATATCCGGCCACTGACTAATGAAAAACTGTTTTTT. This encodes CASSDIRPLTNEKLFF.

This clonotype was detected ten times or more. J is TRBJ1-4 and V is TRBV7-2; possible D gene TRBD1, 6 bases. Trimming stripped 6 bases from V and 5 bases from J, with 13 bases between. Germline V gene sequence: CDR1 SGHTA, CDR2 FQGNSA. The CDR3 covers 14 residues. The DNA for the CDR3 is TGTGCCAGCAGTTACACAGGGTTCAATGAAAAACTGTTTTTT. Amino acid sequence: CASSYTGFNEKLFF. Full variable domain (outside the CDR3, taken from reference TRBV7-2 and TRBJ1-4): GAGVSQSPSNKVTEKGKDVELRCDPISGHTALYWYRQSLGQGLEFLIYFQGNSAPDKSGLPSDRFSAERTGGSVSTLTIQRTQQEDSAVYLCASSYTGFNEKLFFGSGTQLSVL.

The chain joins TRBV19 to TRBJ2-5; TRBD1 agrees at 7 bases. V was pared by 4 bases and J by 5 bases, with 10 bases of the junction left unmatched. The CDR3 covers 15 residues. CDR1 and CDR2 from the germline V gene are LNHDA and SQIVND (reference sequence). This CDR3 is CASSTPGQPTETQYF. The CDR3 region has the DNA TGTGCCAGTAGTACCCCGGGACAGCCGACGGAGACCCAGTACTTC. Variable domain in full (rest from reference TRBV19 and TRBJ2-5): DGGITQSPKYLFRKEGQNVTLSCEQNLNHDAMYWYRQDPGQGLRLIYYSQIVNDFQKGDIAEGYSVSREKKESFPLTVTSAQKNPTAFYLCASSTPGQPTETQYFGPGTRLLVL.

This clonotype was found many times. The chain has TRBV20-1 and TRBJ2-5, with D perhaps being TRBD1 or TRBD2 (6 bases each). Germline CDR1 is DFQATT and CDR2 is SNEGSKA (reference sequence). The CDR3 length is 13 residues. CDR3: CSERGPQKETQYF. In DNA, the CDR3 is TGCTCGGAACGGGGGCCCCAAAAGGAGACCCAGTACTTC.

Turning to this clonotype: A junction end diverges from the germline sequence, so it may reflect a read error. CDR3: CASSQGLASGRGYTQYF. CDR3 nucleotide sequence: TGCGCCAGCAGCCAAGGGTTGGCTAGCGGGAGAGGTTATACGCAGTATTTT. The gene calls are TRBV15 and TRBJ2-3, with TRBD2 identical over 10 bases. This CDR3 comprises 17 residues. From germline, CDR1 is LNHNV and CDR2 YYDKDF (reference sequence).

CDR3 loop: CSVERAAIYGYTF. The DNA for the CDR3 is TGCAGCGTTGAACGGGCGGCGATCTATGGCTACACCTTC. The rearrangement uses TRBV29-1 and TRBJ1-2; D is undetermined. V was shortened by 2 bases and J by 4 bases, with 11 bases between the two germline ends. This CDR3 has 13 amino acids. Per the germline V gene, CDR1 is SQVTM and CDR2 is ANQGSEA.

This clonotype was seen more than once but under ten times. The rearrangement uses TRBV15 and TRBJ1-3; 7 bases are shared with TRBD1. Germline values: CDR1 LNHNV, CDR2 YYDKDF (reference sequence). Trimming took 8 bases from V and 7 from J; bases not matched to a gene: 14. This CDR3 region has 15 residues. The CDR3 DNA sequence: TGTGCCACCGCAAAAGTTCAGACAGGGACGAACACCATATATTTT. Translated: CATAKVQTGTNTIYF. Drawing the rest from reference TRBV15 and TRBJ1-3, the complete variable domain is DAMVIQNPRYQVTQFGKPVTLSCSQTLNHNVMYWYQQKSSQAPKLLFHYYDKDFNNEADTPDNFQSRRPNTSFCFLDIRSPGLGDTAMYLCATAKVQTGTNTIYFGEGSWLTVV.

This chain uses TRBV2 with TRBJ1-2, with TRBD1 matching 8 bases. Germline V CDR1 and CDR2: SNHLY, FYNNEI. The CDR3 length is 15 residues. The V segment lost 5 bases and the J segment 1 base; nucleotides outside the gene matches: 6. The CDR3 protein is CASSKPGQDNYGYTF. The CDR3 DNA reads TGTGCCAGCAGTAAACCGGGACAGGATAACTATGGCTACACCTTC.

In nucleotides, the CDR3 is TGTGCCAGTAGTAGCGACCGCGTTGGTCTTACCCAGTACTTC. Its translation is CASSSDRVGLTQYF. The chain recombines TRBV19 with TRBJ2-5; D not certain. V lost 4 bases, J lost 8 bases, and 17 bases lay in between. Germline loops: CDR1 LNHDA, CDR2 SQIVND (reference sequence). CDR3 length equals 14 residues. The whole variable domain, remainder taken from reference TRBV19 and TRBJ2-5, is DGGITQSPKYLFRKEGQNVTLSCEQNLNHDAMYWYRQDPGQGLRLIYYSQIVNDFQKGDIAEGYSVSREKKESFPLTVTSAQKNPTAFYLCASSSDRVGLTQYFGPGTRLLVL.

V and J are TRBV5-1 and TRBJ2-7; D uncertain. Germline V gene lookup returns CDR1 SGHRS and CDR2 YFSETQ. The CDR3 sequence is 14 residues long. V was trimmed by 5 bases and J by 1 base, leaving 13 bases between them. The CDR3 loop is CASRSLGESYEQYF. The CDR3 bases are TGCGCCAGCAGAAGCCTTGGGGAATCCTACGAGCAGTACTTC.

This clonotype showed up many times. This chain joins TRBV2 and TRBJ2-1; 9 nucleotides agree with TRBD2. The CDR3 loop spans 17 amino acids. With 7 bases clipped from V and 8 bases from J, the junction kept 18 bases outside the gene matches. Looked up from germline, CDR1 is SNHLY and CDR2 is FYNNEI. The CDR3, as DNA: TGTGCCAGCAACCCCTGGAGGCTAGCGGGACCCCAGGATGAGCAGTTCTTC. Protein sequence: CASNPWRLAGPQDEQFF.

The sample holds many counts of this clonotype. The chain recombines TRBV2 with TRBJ1-2, with unresolved D. V was clipped by 6 bases and J by 4 bases, with 12 bases between them. The germline V gene has CDR1 SNHLY and CDR2 FYNNEI. The CDR3 length is 13 residues. In DNA, the CDR3 is TGTGCCAGCAGAAGTTACAAGATCTATGGCTACACCTTC. Encoded protein: CASRSYKIYGYTF.

This clonotype appeared a few times. The V call is TRBV10-3, the J call TRBJ1-3, with D possibly matching TRBD1 (5 bases). The CDR3 is 12 residues long. Trimming took off 4 bases at V and 4 bases at J, with 5 bases between the two ends. Germline loops: CDR1 ENHRY, CDR2 SYGVKD. The CDR3 protein is CAISGDGNTIYF. CDR3 in DNA: TGTGCCATCAGTGGGGACGGAAACACCATATATTTT.

About this clonotype: The junction does not match germline at one end; this may be a read error. The chain carries TRBV2 and TRBJ2-7; 9 nucleotides match TRBD2. CDR1 and CDR2 (germline): SNHLY, FYNNEI. This CDR3 has 15 amino acids. Here the CDR3 DNA reads TGTGCCACCAGTGACCCGACTAGCGGCTCCTACGAGCAGTACTTC. It is translated as CATSDPTSGSYEQYF.

The chain is built from TRBV12-3 or TRBV12-4 and TRBJ2-2; weak D call: TRBD1 (5 bases). Trimming took off 5 bases at V and 5 bases at J, with 12 bases between the two ends. This CDR3 is 14 amino acids long. CDR3 bases: TGTGCCAGCAGTCAGGCAGGGTGGACCGGGGAGCTGTTTTTT. Its protein product is CASSQAGWTGELFF.

The chain is built from TRBV24-1 and TRBJ2-1, with unresolved D. CDR3 length: 14 amino acids. Germline CDR1 is KGHDR and CDR2 is SFDVKD. The V end was cut by 5 bases, the J end by 0 bases, with 7 bases between. The CDR3, as DNA: TGTGCCACCAGTGCACAGTCCTCCTACAATGAGCAGTTCTTC. Protein sequence: CATSAQSSYNEQFF.

There are many counts of this clonotype. The genes are TRBV5-4 and TRBJ2-5; a possible D gene is TRBD1 (6 bases). The CDR3 runs 15 residues. Trimming pared 4 bases from V and 1 base from J, leaving 14 bases between. CDR1 and CDR2 from the germline V gene are SGHNT and YYREEE (reference sequence). The CDR3 nucleotides read TGTGCCAGCAGCCCCGGACAGACCTCCCAAGAGACCCAGTACTTC. This encodes CASSPGQTSQETQYF. Full variable domain (missing parts from reference TRBV5-4 and TRBJ2-5): ETGVTQSPTHLIKTRGQQVTLRCSSQSGHNTVSWYQQALGQGPQFIFQYYREEENGRGNFPPRFSGLQFPNYSSELNVNALELDDSALYLCASSPGQTSQETQYFGPGTRLLVL.

The V gene is TRBV29-1, the J gene TRBJ2-3; the match to TRBD1 covers 8 bases. The CDR3 has 14 amino acids. Germline values: CDR1 SQVTM, CDR2 ANQGSEA. Trimming removed 6 bases from V and 5 bases from J; junction bases left unmatched: 10. Here the CDR3 reads CSVATGGRGDTQYF. CDR3 DNA sequence: TGCAGCGTGGCAACAGGGGGTCGTGGAGATACGCAGTATTTT.

A few counts support this clonotype. V usage is TRBV10-3 and J usage is TRBJ1-1; tentatively, D is TRBD1 (6 bases). Trimming stripped 7 bases from V and 1 base from J, with 13 bases between. The length of the CDR3 is 14 residues. Per germline, CDR1 ENHRY and CDR2 SYGVKD. The CDR3 is CAINPGHPNTEAFF. The DNA of the CDR3 is TGTGCCATCAACCCGGGACACCCGAACACTGAAGCTTTCTTT.

This clonotype came up many times. The rearrangement joins TRBV5-1 to TRBJ2-3, with TRBD1 identical over 7 bases. Germline V lookup: CDR1 SGHRS, CDR2 YFSETQ. V lost 1 base to trimming and J lost 2 bases; unmatched junction nucleotides: 4. The CDR3 consists of 15 residues. CDR3 in amino acids: CASSLRGTDTDTQYF. DNA for the CDR3: TGCGCCAGCAGCTTGAGGGGGACAGACACAGATACGCAGTATTTT.

This clonotype has ten or more counts. This rearrangement joins TRBV6-5 to TRBJ2-3; no reliable D call. The germline V and J ends were trimmed by 0 bases and 5 bases, with 9 bases remaining between them. This CDR3 is built from 14 residues. CDR1 is MNHEY and CDR2 is SVGAGI in the germline V gene. The CDR3 reads CASSYSILVDTQYF. CDR3 nucleotides: TGTGCCAGCAGTTACTCGATCCTAGTAGATACGCAGTATTTT.

This rearrangement joins TRBV29-1 to TRBJ1-1; D not certain. Per the germline V gene, CDR1 is SQVTM and CDR2 is ANQGSEA. Trimming cost V 4 bases and J 4 bases, with 13 bases left between them. The CDR3 is 13 residues long. DNA for the CDR3: TGCAGCGTTGTTGGAACTTGGAGCACTGAAGCTTTCTTT. As protein: CSVVGTWSTEAFF.